A single sample gave rise to the 31 T cell receptor beta chains below, sequenced in a study of post-analysis software for immune sequencing data. Study-level results: Compared with controls, patients had more of about five TRBV segments, including TRBV5-6, TRBV5-1 and TRBV20-1.

Tagging with unique molecular identifiers was a feature of the TCR beta cDNA libraries. A single record per CDR3 protein comes from TCRdb applying MiXCR to the PCR reads. This table holds hundreds of thousands of distinct CDR3 sequences, approximately 38% found once. Their specific antigens are unknown. The sequenced sample consisted of blood. The receptors come from a girl aged 2 to 9 with multiple sclerosis.

The chain combines TRBV5-1 with TRBJ2-7; D remains ambiguous. The germline gives CDR1 SGHRS, CDR2 YFSETQ. The CDR3 contains 13 residues. Trimming removed 0 bases at V and 5 bases at J, with 9 bases between. The CDR3 region has the DNA TGCGCCAGCAGCTTGGGACGAGCCGACGAGCAGTACTTC. This codes for CASSLGRADEQYF.

The chain links TRBV5-6 to TRBJ2-7; D may be TRBD1 (6 bases). With 5 bases removed from V and 3 bases from J, the gap between germline ends came to 12 bases. Germline CDR1 and CDR2: SGHDT and YYEEEE. This CDR3 is built from 13 residues. The CDR3 DNA sequence: TGTGCCAGCAGACCCGGGACACTCTACGAGCAGTACTTC. Its translation: CASRPGTLYEQYF.

This clonotype showed up just a few times. The chain links TRBV10-1 to TRBJ2-7; no reliable D call. The V end was cut by 0 bases, the J end by 4 bases, with 10 bases between. The CDR3 consists of 14 residues. Germline V gene sequence: CDR1 WNHNN, CDR2 SYGVQD (reference sequence). The chain's CDR3 is CASSESIQEYEQYF. In DNA, the CDR3 is TGCGCCAGCAGTGAGTCGATACAAGAATACGAGCAGTACTTC.

V is TRBV11-2 and J is TRBJ1-4; 12 bases are a match to TRBD1. V shed 8 bases, J shed 8 bases, and the junction held 21 bases outside the gene matches. CDR3 size: 19 residues. Germline V gene data show CDR1 as SGHAT and CDR2 as FQNNGV. CDR3 sequence (DNA): TGTGCCAGCGCTGGATCCGGGACAGGGGGCGCGAACCACCAGGAAAAACTGTTTTTT. Its translation: CASAGSGTGGANHQEKLFF.

The chain combines TRBV6-5 with TRBJ2-4; 9 nucleotides align to TRBD2. The DNA end is more similar to TRBJ2-7, so the J call may be wrong. The CDR3 is made up of 16 amino acids. The germline gives CDR1 MNHEY, CDR2 SVGAGI. The CDR3 DNA sequence: TGTGCCAGCAGGTACGAAGGTAGCGGGAGACAGTACGAGCAGTACTTC. This gives the protein CASRYEGSGRQYEQYF.

The chain joins TRBV6-1 to TRBJ2-7; 10 bases fit TRBD2. CDR3 length: 17 amino acids. In germline, CDR1 is MNHNS, CDR2 SASEGT. Unmatched junction bases numbered 13, after V lost 6 bases and J lost 2 bases. The CDR3, as DNA: TGTGCCAGCAGCCGTCCCATCTCTAGCGGGAGTACCTACGAGCAGTACTTC. This sequence encodes CASSRPISSGSTYEQYF.

This clonotype has just a few counts. The chain carries TRBV4-1 and TRBJ2-5; 7 nucleotides line up with TRBD1. CDR3 length: 16 residues. Germline values: CDR1 MGHRA, CDR2 YSYEKL. After removal of 0 bases from V and 5 bases from J, the junction contained 9 bases not matched to a gene. CDR3 amino acids: CASSQDSQGRSETQYF. The CDR3 nucleotides are TGCGCCAGCAGCCAAGATTCACAGGGGCGGTCGGAGACCCAGTACTTC.

This clonotype was observed a few times. This sequence joins TRBV7-9 and TRBJ2-3; a weak D match, TRBD2 (6 bases). Trimming removed 3 bases from V and 8 bases from J, with 21 bases in between. Germline V gene sequence: CDR1 SEHNR, CDR2 FQNEAQ (reference sequence). The CDR3 covers 16 residues. The DNA for the CDR3 is TGTGCCAGCAGCTTTGAGGGGACTCCCGCCGGCACTACGCAGTATTTT. Its translation: CASSFEGTPAGTTQYF.

The chain uses TRBV6-5 and TRBJ1-1; D gene unclear. This CDR3 comprises 13 residues. V lost 0 bases to trimming and J lost 5 bases, with 7 bases between them. Germline V lookup: CDR1 MNHEY, CDR2 SVGAGI. CDR3 nucleotide sequence: TGTGCCAGCAGTTACTCGGCGGGTACTGAAGCTTTCTTT. Its protein is CASSYSAGTEAFF.

The rearrangement links TRBV11-2 to TRBJ2-2; D call uncertain. CDR1 is SGHAT, CDR2 FQNNGV, per germline. This CDR3 spans 16 amino acids. Trimming removed 5 bases from V and 0 bases from J, with 13 bases in between. CDR3 sequence reads: CASSMRRVANTGELFF. As DNA, the CDR3 is TGTGCCAGCAGCATGAGACGGGTCGCGAACACCGGGGAGCTGTTTTTT.

This clonotype appeared a single time. The rearrangement uses TRBV7-2 and TRBJ1-5; D gene uncertain. Germline V lookup: CDR1 SGHTA, CDR2 FQGNSA. Trimming took 1 base from V and 3 from J, leaving 10 bases between them. The CDR3 spans 15 residues. The DNA of the CDR3 is TGTGCCAGCAGCTTAGTAGCTGGGCCCAATCAGCCCCAGCATTTT. Protein product: CASSLVAGPNQPQHF.

The chain employs TRBV6-4 and TRBJ2-1; D unclear. Germline V gene lookup returns CDR1 MRHNA and CDR2 SNTAGT. The CDR3 extends over 15 amino acids. V was pared by 6 bases and J by 2 bases, with 14 bases between. The CDR3 sequence is CASSEDLSTYNEQFF. CDR3 coding DNA: TGTGCCAGCAGCGAGGACCTTTCCACCTACAATGAGCAGTTCTTC.

This clonotype turned up a few times. The junction departs from germline at one end; a sequencing error may be responsible. The CDR3 reads CASRAPRGDTGELFF. The CDR3 DNA sequence: TGTGCCAGCAGAGCCCCCCGGGGTGACACCGGGGAACTGTTTTTT. V usage is TRBV6-6 and J usage is TRBJ2-2, with D possibly TRBD2 on 5 matching bases. The CDR3 is 15 residues long. Germline V gene sequence: CDR1 MNHNY, CDR2 SVGAGI (reference sequence).

This chain links TRBV5-5 with TRBJ2-1; D unclear. V was clipped by 1 base and J by 10 bases, with 15 bases between them. Germline values: CDR1 SGHKS, CDR2 YYEKEE (reference sequence). This CDR3 has 14 residues. The CDR3 DNA sequence: TGTGCCAGCAGCTTGCCCCAGGTGGGTGGGGAGCAGTTCTTC. It specifies CASSLPQVGGEQFF.

Only a few counts were recorded for this clonotype. The CDR3 here is CASSLGRSQQYF. In nucleotides, the CDR3 is TGTGCCAGCAGCTTAGGGAGGTCTCAGCAGTACTTC. The chain joins TRBV11-1 to TRBJ2-7, with D possibly being TRBD2 (5 bases). This CDR3 contains 12 residues. The germline V gene has CDR1 SGHAT and CDR2 FQDESV (reference sequence). V lost 1 base and J lost 8, with 9 bases in between.

The chain couples TRBV12-3 or TRBV12-4 to TRBJ1-3; no clear D. Trimming took 3 bases from V and 0 from J, leaving 12 bases between them. The CDR3 spans 16 residues. This CDR3 is CASSFFFYASGNTIYF. CDR3 bases: TGTGCCAGCAGTTTCTTTTTCTACGCCTCTGGAAACACCATATATTTT.

This rearrangement joins TRBV5-1 to TRBJ2-7, with TRBD1 matching over 7 bases. The CDR3 totals 15 residues. CDR1 is SGHRS and CDR2 is YFSETQ in the germline V gene. V trimming: 1 base; J trimming: 0 bases; junction bases outside the gene matches: 4. CDR3 loop: CASSLWDSGSYEQYF. The CDR3 nucleotides read TGCGCCAGCAGCTTGTGGGACAGTGGCTCCTACGAGCAGTACTTC. The full variable domain, rest sourced from reference TRBV5-1 and TRBJ2-7, is KAGVTQTPRYLIKTRGQQVTLSCSPISGHRSVSWYQQTPGQGLQFLFEYFSETQRNKGNFPGRFSGRQFSNSRSEMNVSTLELGDSALYLCASSLWDSGSYEQYFGPGTRLTVT.

The rearrangement uses TRBV20-1 and TRBJ1-5; no definite D call. The ends were cut back, 3 bases at V and 0 bases at J, with 15 bases in the middle. The germline V gene has CDR1 DFQATT and CDR2 SNEGSKA (reference sequence). The CDR3 consists of 16 residues. As DNA, the CDR3 is TGCAGTGCTAGTAGAAACAGAGCTCGTAGCAATCAGCCCCAGCATTTT. This sequence encodes CSASRNRARSNQPQHF.

The rearrangement links TRBV24-1 to TRBJ2-1, with TRBD1 matching over 8 bases. Germline V gene data show CDR1 as KGHDR and CDR2 as SFDVKD. The CDR3 length is 13 residues. V trimming: 4 bases; J trimming: 9 bases; junction bases outside the gene matches: 4. The CDR3 loop is CATSEDRVGEQFF. The CDR3 nucleotides read TGTGCCACCAGTGAGGACAGGGTGGGTGAGCAGTTCTTC.

The rearrangement uses TRBV5-1 and TRBJ2-7; D remains ambiguous. Germline loops: CDR1 SGHRS, CDR2 YFSETQ. CDR3 length: 14 residues. Trimming shortened V by 4 bases and J by 3 bases, and 14 bases separated the two germline ends. Here the CDR3 reads CASSPDAHNYEQYF. CDR3 bases: TGCGCCAGCAGCCCGGACGCGCACAACTACGAGCAGTACTTC.

The chain joins TRBV7-9 to TRBJ2-7; D gene ambiguous. Trimming cost V 0 bases and J 2 bases, with 8 bases left between them. The germline V gene encodes CDR1 SEHNR and CDR2 FQNEAQ (reference sequence). There are 14 residues in the CDR3. This CDR3 is CASSLATDAYEQYF. CDR3 in DNA: TGTGCCAGCAGCTTAGCGACGGACGCCTACGAGCAGTACTTC. Using reference TRBV7-9 and TRBJ2-7 for the parts outside the CDR3, the full variable domain is DTGVSQNPRHKITKRGQNVTFRCDPISEHNRLYWYRQTLGQGPEFLTYFQNEAQLEKSRLLSDRFSAERPKGSFSTLEIQRTEQGDSAMYLCASSLATDAYEQYFGPGTRLTVT.

This chain joins TRBV6-5 and TRBJ1-1; D remains ambiguous. The V end was cut by 6 bases, the J end by 0 bases, with 5 bases between. The CDR3 is 12 amino acids. Per germline, CDR1 MNHEY and CDR2 SVGAGI. The CDR3 is CASRHLNTEAFF. CDR3 nucleotide sequence: TGTGCCAGCAGACACTTGAACACTGAAGCTTTCTTT.

The chain carries TRBV6-1 and TRBJ2-5; 12 bases match TRBD2. The J call may be faulty, since TRBJ2-7 better matches the DNA end. Germline CDR1 is MNHNS and CDR2 is SASEGT. The CDR3 is made up of 17 amino acids. The CDR3 DNA reads as TGTGCCAGCAGTCAACGACTAGCGGGAGTGAACCCCTACGAGCAGTACTTC. Amino acids: CASSQRLAGVNPYEQYF.

This sequence joins TRBV7-9 and TRBJ2-5; TRBD2 aligns across 9 bases. The CDR3 has 15 amino acids. With 1 base clipped from V and 11 bases from J, the junction kept 11 bases outside the gene matches. Per germline, CDR1 SEHNR and CDR2 FQNEAQ (reference sequence). The CDR3 region has the DNA TGTGCCAGCAGCTTAGTTGCGGGGGGGAAGAATGAGCAGTACTTC. Translating gives CASSLVAGGKNEQYF.

The table lists this clonotype with a few counts. Here the CDR3 DNA reads TGTGCCAGCAGCCTTCCTTTTCAGGGTAGAGTCTACAATGAGCAGTTCTTC. Translating it yields CASSLPFQGRVYNEQFF. The V call is TRBV7-9, the J call TRBJ2-1, with D perhaps matching TRBD1 (5 bases). CDR3 size: 17 residues. Between the trimmed V and J ends, which lost 5 bases and 3 bases, there was a span of 20 bases. Germline V gene lookup returns CDR1 SEHNR and CDR2 FQNEAQ (reference sequence). The full variable domain, in which reference TRBV7-9 and TRBJ2-1 provide the parts outside the CDR3, is DTGVSQNPRHKITKRGQNVTFRCDPISEHNRLYWYRQTLGQGPEFLTYFQNEAQLEKSRLLSDRFSAERPKGSFSTLEIQRTEQGDSAMYLCASSLPFQGRVYNEQFFGPGTRLTVL.

This clonotype was detected only a few times. The V and J genes are TRBV4-3 and TRBJ2-5; TRBD1 matches 9 bases. The trim removed 0 bases at V and 4 bases at J, leaving 6 bases unmatched. CDR3 length: 16 residues. Germline CDR1 LGHNA, CDR2 YSLEER. The CDR3 loop is CASSQDHRGPRETQYF. For the CDR3, the DNA is TGCGCCAGCAGCCAAGATCACAGGGGGCCCCGAGAGACCCAGTACTTC.

This clonotype was detected only a few times. The chain carries TRBV4-3 and TRBJ2-3; 13 positions agree with TRBD2. With 4 bases clipped from V and 4 bases from J, the junction kept 11 bases outside the gene matches. This CDR3 is built from 18 residues. Germline V gene sequence: CDR1 LGHNA, CDR2 YSLEER. The CDR3 coding sequence is TGCGCCAGCAGCCGAGGGGGAGGTACTAGCGGGAGGGCAGATACGCAGTATTTT. This translates into CASSRGGGTSGRADTQYF.

The chain employs TRBV5-1 and TRBJ2-7; possibly TRBD1 for D (5 bases). This CDR3 region has 14 residues. Looked up from germline, CDR1 is SGHRS and CDR2 is YFSETQ. The V and J ends lost 4 bases and 3 bases respectively, with 14 bases between them. CDR3 in DNA: TGCGCCAGCAGCCAGAGAGAAAGGGGCTACGAGCAGTACTTC. Encoded protein: CASSQRERGYEQYF.

The gene calls are TRBV5-5 and TRBJ1-6; TRBD1 matches 10 bases. After removal of 0 bases from V and 8 bases from J, the junction contained 2 bases not matched to a gene. Germline assignment: CDR1 SGHKS and CDR2 YYEKEE (reference sequence). The CDR3 length is 15 residues. The CDR3 protein is CASSLGDRGHSPLHF. The CDR3 region has the DNA TGTGCCAGCAGCTTGGGGGACAGGGGCCATTCACCCCTCCACTTT.

The chain recombines TRBV7-3 with TRBJ2-7; D is unresolved. Germline CDR1 reads SGHTA; CDR2 reads FQGTGA. Trimming left V 1 base short and J 4 bases short, with 14 bases between. The CDR3 is made up of 15 amino acids. The CDR3 region is CASSLKTNGDYEQYF. In DNA, the CDR3 is TGTGCCAGCAGCTTAAAAACTAATGGCGATTACGAGCAGTACTTC.

The rearrangement uses TRBV6-6 and TRBJ1-4; D is ambiguous. Germline V gives CDR1 MNHNY, CDR2 SVGAGI (reference sequence). CDR3 length: 11 amino acids. The germline V and J ends were trimmed by 6 bases and 6 bases, with 5 bases remaining between them. For the CDR3, the DNA is TGTGCCAGCAGCGACTATGAAAAACTGTTTTTT. This translates into CASSDYEKLFF.